The sequence of this T cell receptor (beta chain) was determined in a study of cytomegalovirus exposure and HLA in healthy donors. Clones were read by immunoSEQ multiplex PCR, and TCRdb kept only the in-frame ones, dropping some. The sample lists a few hundred thousand clones; 86% were seen once. The CDR3 spans 15 residues. V shed 6 bases, J shed 2 bases, and the junction held 5 bases outside the gene matches. The germline gives CDR1 MNHEY, CDR2 SVGAGI. Points on this clone: Its antigen is undetermined.

Overall study results and limits: According to a later analysis, TCR clusters from the first cohort tended to co-occur in the 120 or so validation repertoires.

This clonotype was sampled from a woman between 18 and 29 years old in good health and CMV-seronegative. This sequence joins TRBV6-5 and TRBJ1-3; 9 positions agree with TRBD1. The sequencing input was PBMCs. The CDR3 sequence: CASRRTGDPGNTIYF. As DNA, the CDR3 is TGTGCCAGCAGACGGACAGGGGATCCTGGAAACACCATATATTTT.